This TCR beta chain was identified in a study of long-term antiretroviral therapy in people with HIV. The study's findings and limits: From about 2003 to 2018, blood was obtained, possibly while participants received older ART regimens.

Germline V CDR1 and CDR2: MNHEY, SVGAGI. CDR3 length equals 13 residues. V lost 6 bases to trimming and J lost 7 bases, with 16 bases between them. Note on this clone: The antigen remains undetermined.

This was the immunoSEQ v3.0 assay at survey level. Profiled with immunoSEQ multiplex PCR; TCRdb holds only in-frame clones, not every one. Of about 17,000 clones listed, roughly four fifths were seen once; the top ten hold about 9.4%. This TCR was sampled from a man between 18 and 29 years old with HIV. The source was unsorted PBMCs, collected 0.3 years after starting antiretroviral therapy. The J gene is TRBJ2-7, the V gene TRBV6-5; D might be TRBD1 or TRBD2, each matching 5 bases. The CDR3 sequence: CASREGRWGEQYF. Written as DNA, the CDR3 is TGTGCCAGCAGAGAGGGGCGGTGGGGTGAGCAGTACTTC.